Listed below are T cell receptor beta chains from one sample, sequenced in a study of CD8 T cells in Susac syndrome. TCRdb re-called the immunoSEQ multiplex PCR reads with MiXCR, one entry per CDR3 protein. Here the sample spans under 200,000 distinct CDR3 sequences, 90% to 95% being singletons. The sequenced material came from CD4+ T cells from PBMCs. These receptors originate from a human donor in good health. The conserved cysteine and the conserved F or W are not part of the CDR3 here. The order of the fields is V gene, CDR3 protein.

v_call: TRBV2; cdr3_aa: ASRYQGAVGELF
v_call: TRBV5-1; cdr3_aa: ASGDLVTEAF
v_call: TRBV5-1; cdr3_aa: ASSLKRERETQY
v_call: TRBV5-1; cdr3_aa: ASSWAGGAYEQY
v_call: TRBV19; cdr3_aa: ASSMGTDSYT
v_call: TRBV20-1; cdr3_aa: SVGAYQETQY
v_call: TRBV28; cdr3_aa: ASSLLLETQY
v_call: TRBV10-3; cdr3_aa: AIRRDREKNTEAF
v_call: TRBV20-1; cdr3_aa: SARGNNNQPQH
v_call: TRBV6-6; cdr3_aa: ASSIYLEAGELF
v_call: TRBV2; cdr3_aa: ASRRRAGLYNEQF
v_call: TRBV5-1; cdr3_aa: ASSLGFRDSPLH
v_call: TRBV6-5; cdr3_aa: AIRDRVRGTQY
v_call: TRBV20-1; cdr3_aa: IGTGVRGYT
v_call: TRBV28; cdr3_aa: ASSLTGGPYEQY
v_call: TRBV12-5; cdr3_aa: ASESDGYTEAF
v_call: TRBV19; cdr3_aa: ASSRDYSSYNEQF
v_call: TRBV29-1; cdr3_aa: SPRPPLWGRNTEAF
v_call: TRBV9; cdr3_aa: ASSVVRGSAEAF
v_call: TRBV6-4; cdr3_aa: ASSDARGLQETQY
v_call: TRBV10-1; cdr3_aa: ASSPDGRNIQY
v_call: TRBV21-1; cdr3_aa: ASSKGLAGGPSTDTQY
v_call: TRBV12-3/TRBV12-4; cdr3_aa: ASYSSGGAGGTQY
v_call: TRBV6-2/TRBV6-3; cdr3_aa: ASSYSHRTGRNIQY
v_call: TRBV4-1; cdr3_aa: ASSQDEGGLYEQY
v_call: TRBV30; cdr3_aa: AWSFHGAGTF
v_call: TRBV7-2; cdr3_aa: ASSGGTGGMETQY
v_call: TRBV7-2; cdr3_aa: ASSYGTGTEKLF
v_call: TRBV15; cdr3_aa: ATSRDLGRGEGQPQH
v_call: TRBV6-2/TRBV6-3; cdr3_aa: ASSSEEWTGGYT
v_call: TRBV3-1; cdr3_aa: ASSLLGELF
v_call: TRBV19; cdr3_aa: ASRTTVTDTQY
v_call: TRBV18; cdr3_aa: ASSPTGTNIQY
v_call: TRBV5-1; cdr3_aa: ASSLTDTGAEAF
v_call: TRBV3-1; cdr3_aa: ASSQSTDTQY
v_call: TRBV7-2; cdr3_aa: ASSLRISDTQY
v_call: TRBV20-1; cdr3_aa: SARENYGYT
v_call: TRBV7-2; cdr3_aa: ASSYYRGSIQY
v_call: TRBV6-1; cdr3_aa: ASSALTVFGELF
v_call: TRBV19; cdr3_aa: ASGSEREAYNEQF
v_call: TRBV28; cdr3_aa: ASSGASYNEQF
v_call: TRBV11-2; cdr3_aa: ASSLLAGFYEQY
v_call: TRBV2; cdr3_aa: ASRPGLATYEQY
v_call: TRBV12-3/TRBV12-4; cdr3_aa: ASSTSGPLGTQY
v_call: TRBV6-1; cdr3_aa: ASSGPARNQPQH
v_call: TRBV2; cdr3_aa: ASSTQNHQETQY
v_call: TRBV30; cdr3_aa: AWSKGGSDTGELF
v_call: TRBV20-1; cdr3_aa: SAALQGSGETQY
v_call: TRBV4-3; cdr3_aa: ASSRQGDYEQY
v_call: TRBV5-1; cdr3_aa: ASSLVVSGANVLT
v_call: TRBV20-1; cdr3_aa: SAAAGHNYGYT
v_call: TRBV30; cdr3_aa: AWGMTGGIYEQY
v_call: TRBV12-3/TRBV12-4; cdr3_aa: ASSHTGQGSFSGANVLT